One and the same sample provided the 30 T cell receptor beta chains below, sequenced in a study of OX40 agonist ivuxolimab in advanced cancers. Profiling relied on immunoSEQ multiplex PCR, and the TCRdb table lists in-frame clones only, not all of them. Here the sample spans around 20,000 clones, around 74% being singletons. Sequencing was performed on CD4+ or CD8+ T cells sorted from blood, taken in a trial of the OX40 agonist ivuxolimab. The receptors were gathered from an adult with an advanced solid tumor such as melanoma, head and neck, liver or kidney cancer.

The chain employs TRBV6-5 and TRBJ1-2, with D maybe TRBD1 (5 bases). The CDR3 loop spans 14 amino acids. Germline V lookup: CDR1 MNHEY, CDR2 SVGAGI. Trimming removed 2 bases at V and 1 base at J, with 8 bases between. The CDR3 bases are TGTGCCAGCAGTTACGGGGGGAATAACTATGGCTACACCTTC. Translating gives CASSYGGNNYGYTF.

The rearrangement uses TRBV4-2 and TRBJ2-2; TRBD2 might be the D (6 bases). V was pared by 7 bases and J by 7 bases, with 10 bases between. Germline V lookup: CDR1 LGHNA, CDR2 YNFKEQ. The CDR3 contains 12 residues. The CDR3 loop is CASNLGGGELFF. The DNA for the CDR3 is TGTGCCAGCAACTTGGGAGGCGGGGAGCTGTTTTTT.

This chain links TRBV28 with TRBJ1-6; D gene uncertain. The CDR3 has 14 residues. Germline V CDR1 and CDR2: MDHEN, SYDVKM. V lost 5 bases and J 7 bases, leaving 12 bases between the germline ends. The CDR3 reads CASSLLKGNSPLHF. The CDR3 nucleotides are TGTGCCAGCAGTCTGTTAAAAGGGAATTCACCCCTCCACTTT.

The chain carries TRBV28 and TRBJ1-6; D is undetermined. V lost 7 bases and J 4 bases, leaving 8 bases between the germline ends. This CDR3 is 13 amino acids long. Per germline, CDR1 MDHEN and CDR2 SYDVKM. The CDR3 is CASKTLYNSPLHF. In nucleotides, the CDR3 is TGTGCCAGCAAGACCCTTTATAATTCACCCCTCCACTTT.

This chain uses TRBV28 with TRBJ1-2; D uncertain. Germline CDR1 and CDR2: MDHEN and SYDVKM. The CDR3 runs to 15 residues. Between the trimmed V and J ends, which lost 3 bases and 0 bases, there was a span of 11 bases. Here the CDR3 reads CASSFFVETNYGYTF. The CDR3 nucleotides are TGTGCCAGCAGTTTCTTCGTAGAGACTAACTATGGCTACACCTTC.

This clone was observed a single time. The rearrangement joins TRBV30 to TRBJ2-7; D could derive from TRBD1 or TRBD2 (5 bases each). This CDR3 is built from 12 residues. Germline loops: CDR1 GTSNPN, CDR2 SVGIG (reference sequence). V lost 1 base, J lost 8 bases, and 12 bases lay in between. The CDR3 sequence is CAWSGDAAKQYF. CDR3 in DNA: TGTGCCTGGAGTGGGGACGCTGCCAAGCAGTACTTC.

The chain is built from TRBV25-1 and TRBJ1-2, with 7 bases fitting TRBD1. The CDR3 has 12 amino acids. CDR1 MGHDK and CDR2 SYGVNS come from the germline V gene. The ends lost 4 bases at V and 9 bases at J; junction bases unmatched: 5. CDR3 nucleotide sequence: TGTGCCAGCAGTGTCACAGGGGCGCGCTACACCTTC. Protein sequence: CASSVTGARYTF.

The chain combines TRBV6-6 with TRBJ1-2; D is uncertain. In germline, CDR1 is MNHNY, CDR2 SVGAGI (reference sequence). The V end lost 2 bases, the J end lost 4 bases, and 14 bases lay between the germline ends. CDR3 size: 15 residues. DNA for the CDR3: TGTGCCAGCAGTTACGGGTCTGGACTGATCTATGGCTACACCTTC. It is translated as CASSYGSGLIYGYTF.

The genes are TRBV27 and TRBJ2-7; D is ambiguous. From germline, CDR1 is MNHEY and CDR2 SMNVEV (reference sequence). This CDR3 spans 14 amino acids. Trimming removed 3 bases from V and 3 bases from J, with 12 bases in between. The CDR3 sequence: CASSFSSHRYEQYF. As DNA, the CDR3 is TGTGCCAGCAGTTTTTCTTCCCACCGCTACGAGCAGTACTTC.

This clone was detected only a few times. The V and J genes are TRBV2 and TRBJ2-1; maybe TRBD1 (5 bases). Germline CDR1 reads SNHLY; CDR2 reads FYNNEI. CDR3 size: 12 residues. V was trimmed by 6 bases and J by 4 bases, leaving 7 bases between them. CDR3 DNA: TGTGCCAGCAGGGACAATTACAATGAGCAGTTCTTC. It encodes CASRDNYNEQFF. The variable domain in full, with the rest retrieved from reference TRBV2 and TRBJ2-1, is EPEVTQTPSHQVTQMGQEVILRCVPISNHLYFYWYRQILGQKVEFLVSFYNNEISEKSEIFDDQFSVERPDGSNFTLKIRSTKLEDSAMYFCASRDNYNEQFFGPGTRLTVL.

The J gene is TRBJ1-2, the V gene TRBV7-2; 7 nucleotides line up with TRBD1. Germline loops: CDR1 SGHTA, CDR2 FQGNSA. The CDR3 extends over 15 amino acids. The CDR3 reads CAIRDSSQSNYGYTF. In nucleotides, the CDR3 is TGTGCTATACGGGACAGCTCCCAGTCGAACTATGGCTACACCTTC.

V is TRBV12-2 and J is TRBJ2-7; the table calls TRBD1, which could not be checked here. TRBV12-2 has pseudogene status. This CDR3 has 15 residues. In nucleotides, the CDR3 is TGTGCCAGCAGCTACAGGACAGTTAGCTCCTACGAGCAGTACTTC. As protein: CASSYRTVSSYEQYF.

This clone turned up a few times. The genes are TRBV5-6 and TRBJ1-1; D call uncertain. Germline V gene lookup returns CDR1 SGHDT and CDR2 YYEEEE. The CDR3 is 14 amino acids. Trimming pared 4 bases from V and 2 bases from J, leaving 12 bases between. As DNA, the CDR3 is TGTGCCAGCAGCCCCATGGCCCAAAACACTGAAGCTTTCTTT. Translated, it gives CASSPMAQNTEAFF.

The chain links TRBV9 to TRBJ2-7, with D uncertain. V was cut by 4 bases and J by 1 base, with 18 bases left in between. The CDR3 is made up of 16 amino acids. CDR1 and CDR2 (germline): SGDLS, YYNGEE. CDR3 in DNA: TGTGCCAGCAGCCCAGACTGGAAAGGGTTATCCTACGAGCAGTACTTC. Residues: CASSPDWKGLSYEQYF.

The chain employs TRBV11-2 and TRBJ2-6; maybe TRBD1 (7 bases). Germline CDR1 reads SGHAT; CDR2 reads FQNNGV. The CDR3 totals 18 residues. Deletions cut 1 base from V and 2 bases from J, with 15 bases between. DNA of the CDR3: TGTGCCAGCAGCTTAGGGAGGGGGCAATGGACTGGGGCCAACGTCCTGACTTTC. This translates into CASSLGRGQWTGANVLTF.

J is TRBJ2-1 and V is TRBV13; 10 nucleotides match TRBD1. The CDR3 spans 15 residues. Trimming removed 4 bases from V and 5 bases from J; junction bases left unmatched: 5. The V gene's germline CDR1 is PRHDT and CDR2 FYEKMQ (reference sequence). Written as DNA, the CDR3 is TGTGCCAGCAGCTCTTCCGGGACAGGGGACAATGAGCAGTTCTTC. It is translated as CASSSSGTGDNEQFF.

This chain uses TRBV2 with TRBJ2-7, with 10 nucleotides matching TRBD2. V lost 4 bases, J lost 2 bases, and 5 bases stayed unmatched. The CDR3 sequence is 15 residues long. CDR1 and CDR2 from the germline V gene are SNHLY and FYNNEI. The CDR3 sequence: CASSGGAGGPYEQYF. CDR3 coding DNA: TGTGCCAGCAGTGGGGGAGCGGGAGGGCCCTACGAGCAGTACTTC.

The rearrangement uses TRBV6-6 and TRBJ1-1, with 10 bases aligning to TRBD1. Germline assignment: CDR1 MNHNY and CDR2 SVGAGI (reference sequence). V was pared by 10 bases and J by 5 bases, with 13 bases of the junction left unmatched. There are 15 residues in the CDR3. CDR3 protein: CAIVRDRGVYTEAFF. Written as DNA, the CDR3 is TGTGCCATCGTCCGGGACAGGGGAGTGTATACTGAAGCTTTCTTT.

The J gene is TRBJ1-1, the V gene TRBV19; D is unresolved. V was shortened by 0 bases and J by 4 bases, with 12 bases between the two germline ends. The V gene's germline CDR1 is LNHDA and CDR2 SQIVND (reference sequence). The CDR3 extends over 15 amino acids. CDR3 sequence: CASSIDEGLSTEAFF. The CDR3 bases are TGTGCCAGTAGTATAGATGAGGGTTTGAGCACTGAAGCTTTCTTT.

The chain recombines TRBV4-1 with TRBJ1-2; TRBD1 agrees at 8 bases. Germline V CDR1 and CDR2: MGHRA, YSYEKL. This CDR3 spans 15 amino acids. J gave up 4 bases and V 3 bases, and 7 bases lay outside the gene matches. The CDR3 sequence is CASSQGSGGFYGYTF. CDR3 nucleotide sequence: TGCGCCAGCAGCCAGGGGTCAGGGGGCTTCTATGGCTACACCTTC.

This chain joins TRBV27 and TRBJ2-1, with D uncertain. Per germline, CDR1 MNHEY and CDR2 SMNVEV (reference sequence). V lost 4 bases, J lost 4 bases, and 8 bases lay in between. This CDR3 spans 13 amino acids. The CDR3 DNA follows: TGTGCCAGCAGTTACAGCTCGTACAATGAGCAGTTCTTC. Encoded protein: CASSYSSYNEQFF.

V and J are TRBV7-9 and TRBJ1-2; unclear D gene. CDR1 is SEHNR and CDR2 is FQNEAQ in the germline V gene (reference sequence). V lost 2 bases, J lost 6 bases, and 1 base lay in between. The CDR3 length is 10 residues. CDR3 residues: CASSLNGYTF. As DNA, the CDR3 is TGTGCCAGCAGCTTAAATGGCTACACCTTC.

The sample holds a few counts of this clone. V is TRBV28 and J is TRBJ2-5, with TRBD1 matching 9 bases. V shed 4 bases, J shed 5 bases, and the junction held 5 bases outside the gene matches. The CDR3 is 14 amino acids. CDR1 and CDR2 (germline): MDHEN, SYDVKM. The CDR3 DNA sequence: TGTGCCAGCAGTTGGGACAGGGAGTGGGAGACCCAGTACTTC. This sequence encodes CASSWDREWETQYF.

This chain joins TRBV7-9 and TRBJ1-2; 9 nucleotides match TRBD1. CDR3 size: 17 residues. After removal of 1 base from V and 6 bases from J, the junction contained 12 bases not matched to a gene. Per germline, CDR1 SEHNR and CDR2 FQNEAQ (reference sequence). CDR3 residues: CASSLVPGQGFTDGYTF. The CDR3 region has the DNA TGTGCCAGCAGCTTAGTCCCGGGACAGGGATTTACCGATGGCTACACCTTC.

This clone was counted a few times. The rearrangement links TRBV19 to TRBJ1-1; the match to TRBD1 covers 9 bases. The CDR3 has 15 residues. Germline V gives CDR1 LNHDA, CDR2 SQIVND (reference sequence). The junction had 4 bases not matched to a gene; V was cut back by 2 bases and J by 3 bases. This CDR3 is CASSIWGQGDTEAFF. Written as DNA, the CDR3 is TGTGCCAGTAGTATATGGGGACAGGGTGACACTGAAGCTTTCTTT.

CDR3 DNA sequence: TGTGCCAGCAGTTTATCCAGCCCCCTCGGTCCCGGGGAGCTGTTTTTT. Protein product: CASSLSSPLGPGELFF. This sequence joins TRBV27 and TRBJ2-2; D is unresolved. V lost 0 bases and J lost 6, with 14 bases in between. The CDR3 runs 16 residues. Germline CDR1 MNHEY, CDR2 SMNVEV (reference sequence).

The chain carries TRBV4-1 and TRBJ2-1; D is uncertain. Germline V lookup: CDR1 MGHRA, CDR2 YSYEKL. Trimming took 4 bases from V and 0 from J, leaving 13 bases between them. The CDR3 is 16 residues long. The CDR3 coding sequence is TGCGCCAGCAGCCGTGGACGGACGAGCTCCTACAATGAGCAGTTCTTC. Its protein product is CASSRGRTSSYNEQFF.

This CDR3 reads CASSLISGAETQYF. CDR3 sequence (DNA): TGTGCCAGCAGTCTGATCTCGGGTGCGGAGACCCAGTACTTC. V usage is TRBV27 and J usage is TRBJ2-5; D gene ambiguous. The CDR3 extends over 14 amino acids. CDR1 MNHEY and CDR2 SMNVEV come from the germline V gene (reference sequence). The V end lost 5 bases, the J end lost 5 bases, and 15 bases lay between the germline ends.

This clone has just a few counts. V is TRBV7-9 and J is TRBJ2-2, with D uncertain. Trimming pared 1 base from V and 6 bases from J, leaving 6 bases between. CDR1 and CDR2 (germline): SEHNR, FQNEAQ (reference sequence). The CDR3 is 13 residues long. DNA for the CDR3: TGTGCCAGCAGCTTAGTGGGCGCCGGGGAGCTGTTTTTT. Translation gives CASSLVGAGELFF.

V and J are TRBV5-1 and TRBJ2-7; the D is unclear. Trimming shortened V by 0 bases and J by 2 bases, and 6 bases separated the two germline ends. This CDR3 spans 13 amino acids. The germline CDR1 and CDR2 sequences are SGHRS and YFSETQ. Here the CDR3 reads CASSLDPTYEQYF. CDR3 sequence (DNA): TGCGCCAGCAGCTTGGACCCAACCTACGAGCAGTACTTC.